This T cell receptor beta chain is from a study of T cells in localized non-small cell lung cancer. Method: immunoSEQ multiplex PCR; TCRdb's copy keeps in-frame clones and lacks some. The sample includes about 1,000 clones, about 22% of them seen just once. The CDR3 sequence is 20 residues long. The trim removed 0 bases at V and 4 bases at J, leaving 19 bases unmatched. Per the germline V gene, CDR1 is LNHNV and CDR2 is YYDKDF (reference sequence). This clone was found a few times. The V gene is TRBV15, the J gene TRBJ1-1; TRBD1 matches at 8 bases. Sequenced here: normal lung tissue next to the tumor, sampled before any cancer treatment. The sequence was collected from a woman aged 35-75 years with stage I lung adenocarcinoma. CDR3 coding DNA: TGTGCCACCAGCAGAGATCTTTTCGGACAGGGATCCCTCCGGAGCACTGAAGCTTTCTTT. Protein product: CATSRDLFGQGSLRSTEAFF.